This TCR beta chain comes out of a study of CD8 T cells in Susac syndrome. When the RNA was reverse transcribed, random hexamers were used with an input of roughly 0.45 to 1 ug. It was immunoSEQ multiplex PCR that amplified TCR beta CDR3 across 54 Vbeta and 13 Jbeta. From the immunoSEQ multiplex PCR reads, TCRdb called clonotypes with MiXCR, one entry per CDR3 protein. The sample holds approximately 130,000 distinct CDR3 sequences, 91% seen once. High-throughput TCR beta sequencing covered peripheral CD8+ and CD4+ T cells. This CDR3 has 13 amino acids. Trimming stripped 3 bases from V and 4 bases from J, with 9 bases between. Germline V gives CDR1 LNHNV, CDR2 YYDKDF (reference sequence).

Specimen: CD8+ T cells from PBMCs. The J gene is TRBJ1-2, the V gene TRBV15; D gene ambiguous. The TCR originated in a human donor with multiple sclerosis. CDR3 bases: TGTGCCACCAGCAGCGGAGAAGCCTATGGCTACACCTTC. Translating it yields CATSSGEAYGYTF.